The clone carrying this T cell receptor (beta chain) was seen a handful of times. TCRdb itself ran the reads through MiXCR, one entry per CDR3 protein. The sample consists of hundreds of thousands of distinct CDR3 sequences, about 17% of them appearing once. The CDR3 has 19 residues. Germline CDR1 SGHTA, CDR2 FQGNSA. V shed 2 bases and J shed 0 bases, with 20 bases lying between them. This record comes from a study of T cell repertoires in cytomegalovirus infection. The sample taken for sequencing was PBMCs. The TCR sequence derives from a human donor in good health (CMV status not recorded). Some clones in this sample may be carry-over from other donors' samples. The rearrangement joins TRBV7-2 to TRBJ1-3, with a possible D match to TRBD1 (6 bases). CDR3 in DNA: TGTGCCAGCAGCTTAAGGAATTATACGGGACACCTCTCTGGAAACACCATATATTTT. The encoded protein is CASSLRNYTGHLSGNTIYF.